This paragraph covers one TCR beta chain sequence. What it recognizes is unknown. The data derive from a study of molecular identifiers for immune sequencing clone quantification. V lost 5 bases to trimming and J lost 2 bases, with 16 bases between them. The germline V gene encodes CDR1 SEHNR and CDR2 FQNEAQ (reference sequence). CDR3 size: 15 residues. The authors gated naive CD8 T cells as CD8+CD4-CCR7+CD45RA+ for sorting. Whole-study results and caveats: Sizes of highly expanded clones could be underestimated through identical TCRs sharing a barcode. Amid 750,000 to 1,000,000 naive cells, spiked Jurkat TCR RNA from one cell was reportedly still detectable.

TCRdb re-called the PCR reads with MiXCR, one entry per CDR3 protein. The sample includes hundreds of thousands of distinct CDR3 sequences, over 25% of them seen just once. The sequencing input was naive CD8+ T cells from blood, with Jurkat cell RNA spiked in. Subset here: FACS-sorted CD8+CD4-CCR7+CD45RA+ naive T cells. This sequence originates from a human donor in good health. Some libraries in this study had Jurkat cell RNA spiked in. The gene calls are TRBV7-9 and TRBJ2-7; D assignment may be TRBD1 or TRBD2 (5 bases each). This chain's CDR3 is CASSPLSGPTYEQYF. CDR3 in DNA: TGTGCCAGCAGCCCATTATCGGGGCCGACCTACGAGCAGTACTTC.